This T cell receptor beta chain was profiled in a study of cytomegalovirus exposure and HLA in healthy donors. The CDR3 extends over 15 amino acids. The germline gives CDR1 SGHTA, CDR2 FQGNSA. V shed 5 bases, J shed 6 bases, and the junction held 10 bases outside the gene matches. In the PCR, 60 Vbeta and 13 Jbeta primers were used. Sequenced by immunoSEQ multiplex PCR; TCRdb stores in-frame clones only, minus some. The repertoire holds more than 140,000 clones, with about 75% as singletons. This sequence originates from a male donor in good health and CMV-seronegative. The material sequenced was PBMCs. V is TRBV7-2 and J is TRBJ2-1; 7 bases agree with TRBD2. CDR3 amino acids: CASSRLAGAPNEQFF. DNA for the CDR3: TGTGCCAGCAGCCGGCTGGCGGGAGCGCCCAATGAGCAGTTCTTC.